This T cell receptor (beta chain) derives from a study of cytomegalovirus exposure and HLA in healthy donors. Overall study context: Later analysis reported that the approximately 110 validation repertoires shared the platform of the approximately 670 first-cohort repertoires.

Clones were sequenced by immunoSEQ multiplex PCR, and TCRdb holds only the in-frame ones, with some missing. The sample includes about 160,000 clones, roughly nine tenths of them seen just once. Source material: PBMCs. The sequence was obtained from a young man in good health and CMV-seropositive.

CDR3 bases: TGCGCCAGCAGCTCTCGGACAGGCCTCTCTGGAAACACCATATATTTT. Amino acids: CASSSRTGLSGNTIYF. This chain connects TRBV5-1 to TRBJ1-3; TRBD1 matches at 7 bases. J was trimmed by 0 bases and V by 3 bases; bases with no gene match: 6. The germline V gene encodes CDR1 SGHRS and CDR2 YFSETQ. The CDR3 consists of 16 residues. Supplemented by reference TRBV5-1 and TRBJ1-3, the full variable domain reads KAGVTQTPRYLIKTRGQQVTLSCSPISGHRSVSWYQQTPGQGLQFLFEYFSETQRNKGNFPGRFSGRQFSNSRSEMNVSTLELGDSALYLCASSSRTGLSGNTIYFGEGSWLTVV.